This TCR beta chain stems from a study of technical replicates of blood from a handful of donors. Repertoires were generated with immunoSEQ multiplex PCR, while TCRdb's copy carries only in-frame clones and drops some. This table holds around 80,000 clones, approximately 90% found once. Per the germline V gene, CDR1 is MNHEY and CDR2 is SVGAGI. This CDR3 contains 14 residues. V lost 5 bases to trimming and J lost 5 bases, with 10 bases between them. The TCR comes from a human donor in good health. The sample taken for sequencing was T cells isolated from PBMCs. J is TRBJ1-6 and V is TRBV6-5, with a possible D match to TRBD1 (6 bases). CDR3 sequence (DNA): TGTGCCAGCAGTAGGACAGTCGATAATTCACCCCTCCACTTT. Translated, it gives CASSRTVDNSPLHF.